The clone carrying this T cell receptor beta chain was picked up many times. Its cognate antigen is unknown. Documented time point: sample taken at primary tumor resection. Unsorted samples of tumor, nontumor lung or frozen PBMC had their whole RNA sequenced. The donors comprised 60 to 80 untreated early-stage non-small cell lung cancer patients. Single TCR cDNA molecules each had their own unique molecular identifier. TCRdb used MiXCR to reprocess the 5' RACE reads, holding one entry per CDR3 protein. This sample carries approximately 47,000 distinct CDR3 sequences, roughly 7.2% of them seen once, and the ten largest clones take about 13%. The record originates from a study of spatial heterogeneity in lung cancer. General observations from the study: Ubiquitous expanded tumor TCRs showed up in blood more at resection than follow-up.

V was pared by 5 bases and J by 3 bases, with 9 bases of the junction left unmatched. Per the germline V gene, CDR1 is LNHDA and CDR2 is SQIVND (reference sequence). CDR3 length: 19 residues. The V and J genes are TRBV19 and TRBJ2-2; TRBD2 agrees at 16 bases. Specimen: PBMCs, collected at surgery. This receptor was taken from a female donor with early-stage non-small cell lung cancer. Here the CDR3 reads CASSEPGLAGGPYTGELFF. CDR3 coding DNA: TGTGCCAGTAGTGAACCGGGACTAGCGGGGGGGCCTTACACCGGGGAGCTGTTTTTT.